The 16 T cell receptor beta chains in this list originate from one sample, sequenced in a study of blood T cell repertoires in COVID-19. Data came from immunoSEQ multiplex PCR; TCRdb stores just in-frame clones and leaves some out. Of fewer than 100,000 clones in the sample, over 70% were seen once. The sequenced material came from peripheral blood. These receptors were taken from a middle-aged man with acute or convalescent COVID-19.

The V call is TRBV5-1, the J call TRBJ2-1; D unresolved. Trimming cost V 6 bases and J 9 bases, with 19 bases left between them. CDR3 size: 14 residues. From germline, CDR1 is SGHRS and CDR2 YFSETQ. CDR3 residues: CASKKRLEPGEQFF. The CDR3 DNA reads as TGCGCCAGCAAGAAGAGACTCGAACCGGGTGAGCAGTTCTTC.

This clone was seen once. The chain combines TRBV12-3 or TRBV12-4 with TRBJ2-2; D call uncertain. Trimming removed 4 bases at V and 0 bases at J, with 3 bases between. There are 13 residues in the CDR3. CDR3 sequence reads: CASSSTNTGELFF. The CDR3 DNA reads as TGTGCCAGCAGTTCTACGAACACCGGGGAGCTGTTTTTT.

This clone was counted only a few times. Written as DNA, the CDR3 is TGTGCCAGCAGTCGGGCCGGGACAGGGGGCAACACCGGGGAGCTGTTTTTT. This gives the protein CASSRAGTGGNTGELFF. The chain uses TRBV6-6 and TRBJ2-2; 12 nucleotides agree with TRBD1. V shed 5 bases, J shed 2 bases, and the junction held 6 bases outside the gene matches. Germline loops: CDR1 MNHNY, CDR2 SVGAGI (reference sequence). The CDR3 covers 17 residues.

The V and J genes are TRBV7-6 and TRBJ2-5, with TRBD2 matching 12 bases. From germline, CDR1 is SGHVS and CDR2 FNYEAQ. The CDR3 consists of 15 residues. The J segment lost 5 bases and the V segment lost 5 bases, leaving 6 bases of the junction unmatched. CDR3 loop: CASSHSTSGSETQYF. In DNA form, the CDR3 reads TGTGCCAGCAGCCATTCGACTAGCGGGAGTGAGACCCAGTACTTC. Filled out from reference TRBV7-6 and TRBJ2-5, the complete variable domain reads GAGVSQSPRYKVTKRGQDVALRCDPISGHVSLYWYRQALGQGPEFLTYFNYEAQQDKSGLPNDRFSAERPEGSISTLTIQRTEQRDSAMYRCASSHSTSGSETQYFGPGTRLLVL.

The V and J genes are TRBV7-2 and TRBJ1-2; D ambiguous. Germline V gene sequence: CDR1 SGHTA, CDR2 FQGNSA. This CDR3 has 13 amino acids. The V gene lost 0 bases and the J gene lost 5 bases, with 7 bases spanning the gap. The DNA for the CDR3 is TGTGCCAGCAGCTTAGCGCATAGATATGGCTACACCTTC. Protein product: CASSLAHRYGYTF.

Notes on this clone: The junction and the germline gene differ at one end; a read error may be behind it. The chain links TRBV6-4 to TRBJ2-3; 9 bases match TRBD2. This CDR3 is built from 15 residues. Germline V gives CDR1 MRHNA, CDR2 SNTAGT. The CDR3 region is CASSDAGGGTDTQYF. DNA for the CDR3: TGTGCCAGCAGTGACGCGGGGGGGGGCACGGATACGCAGTATTTT.

This clone came up once. This chain links TRBV7-2 with TRBJ2-7; the D gene is possibly TRBD1 (6 bases). V shed 5 bases and J shed 0 bases, with 17 bases lying between them. The CDR3 runs 16 residues. The V gene's germline CDR1 is SGHTA and CDR2 FQGNSA. Written as DNA, the CDR3 is TGTGCCAGCAGCCAATTTCAGGGGTCCAGCTCCTACGAGCAGTACTTC. This translates into CASSQFQGSSSYEQYF. Full variable domain (missing parts from reference TRBV7-2 and TRBJ2-7): GAGVSQSPSNKVTEKGKDVELRCDPISGHTALYWYRQSLGQGLEFLIYFQGNSAPDKSGLPSDRFSAERTGGSVSTLTIQRTQQEDSAVYLCASSQFQGSSSYEQYFGPGTRLTVT.

The chain joins TRBV11-3 to TRBJ2-6; D is ambiguous. The CDR3 covers 14 residues. From germline, CDR1 is SGHNT and CDR2 YENEEA. The germline V and J ends were trimmed by 3 bases and 1 base, with 4 bases remaining between them. The CDR3 nucleotides read TGTGCCAGCAGCTTGAGATCTGGGGCCAACGTCCTGACTTTC. It yields the protein CASSLRSGANVLTF.

This sequence joins TRBV19 and TRBJ1-3, with 7 bases aligning to TRBD1. V trimming: 3 bases; J trimming: 3 bases; junction bases outside the gene matches: 5. The CDR3 consists of 15 residues. Germline-derived CDR1 and CDR2 are LNHDA and SQIVND (reference sequence). CDR3 DNA: TGTGCCAGTAGTATTTTACAGGGGCGTGGAAACACCATATATTTT. It yields the protein CASSILQGRGNTIYF.

The V call is TRBV28, the J call TRBJ1-1; tentatively, D is TRBD1 (6 bases). The CDR3 loop spans 15 amino acids. Germline CDR1 reads MDHEN; CDR2 reads SYDVKM. V dropped 5 bases and J dropped 0 bases, with 13 bases sitting between them. This chain's CDR3 is CASSPPGAMNTEAFF. For the CDR3, the DNA is TGTGCCAGCAGTCCACCAGGGGCCATGAACACTGAAGCTTTCTTT.

The chain uses TRBV5-4 and TRBJ2-1, with D unresolved. The CDR3 is 14 amino acids. V lost 4 bases, J lost 6 bases, and 14 bases lay in between. The germline V gene has CDR1 SGHNT and CDR2 YYREEE (reference sequence). The CDR3 here is CASSPVDSVNEQFF. CDR3 coding DNA: TGTGCCAGCAGCCCGGTAGATTCTGTCAATGAGCAGTTCTTC.

The chain is built from TRBV6-2 or TRBV6-3 and TRBJ2-1; D is unresolved. V lost 4 bases to trimming and J lost 3 bases, with 10 bases between them. The germline V gene has CDR1 MNHEY and CDR2 SVGEGT. CDR3 length: 14 amino acids. DNA of the CDR3: TGTGCCAGCAGTTTAAGTCTAGTCTACAATGAGCAGTTCTTC. Protein product: CASSLSLVYNEQFF.

The rearrangement joins TRBV2 to TRBJ1-3; D gene unclear. Germline CDR1 SNHLY, CDR2 FYNNEI. V lost 6 bases and J 3 bases, leaving 15 bases between the germline ends. The CDR3 totals 15 residues. This chain's CDR3 is CASSPVRSFGNTIYF. DNA for the CDR3: TGTGCCAGCAGCCCCGTACGGAGCTTTGGAAACACCATATATTTT.

The chain combines TRBV20-1 with TRBJ1-3; D ambiguous. Germline CDR1 DFQATT, CDR2 SNEGSKA (reference sequence). The CDR3 is made up of 10 amino acids. V was cut by 4 bases and J by 8 bases, with 6 bases left in between. The CDR3 here is CSATTDTIYF. The CDR3 DNA is TGCAGTGCTACCACGGACACCATATATTTT.

CDR3: CASSLEQGLEAFF. Here the CDR3 DNA reads TGTGCCAGCAGCTTAGAACAGGGTCTTGAGGCTTTCTTT. The genes are TRBV11-2 and TRBJ1-1, with D perhaps matching TRBD1 (6 bases). Trimming removed 0 bases from V and 11 bases from J, with 13 bases in between. The germline V gene has CDR1 SGHAT and CDR2 FQNNGV. This CDR3 region has 13 residues.

This chain joins TRBV5-1 and TRBJ1-1, with D possibly being TRBD1 (6 bases). From germline, CDR1 is SGHRS and CDR2 YFSETQ. This CDR3 region has 14 residues. Trimming took off 0 bases at V and 7 bases at J, with 13 bases between the two ends. In nucleotides, the CDR3 is TGCGCCAGCAGCTTGGACAGGGTAGAAGGTGAAGCTTTCTTT. It codes for CASSLDRVEGEAFF. The full variable domain, completed using reference TRBV5-1 and TRBJ1-1, is KAGVTQTPRYLIKTRGQQVTLSCSPISGHRSVSWYQQTPGQGLQFLFEYFSETQRNKGNFPGRFSGRQFSNSRSEMNVSTLELGDSALYLCASSLDRVEGEAFFGQGTRLTVV.